This T cell receptor beta chain was recorded in a study of blood T cells in healthy people across ages. Study-level results: Percentage of naive T cells showed a strong correlation with TCR beta diversity. Unknown CMV status may confound age-related changes in expanded clones.

A note on this clonotype: Its specificity is not known. One end of the junction does not line up with germline, which may come from a read error.

Together with a sample-barcoded 5' primer, a J-beta primer mix was included in a second PCR lasting roughly 6 to 12 cycles. TCRdb analysed the 5' RACE reads with MiXCR anew, one entry per CDR3 protein. Among hundreds of thousands of distinct CDR3 sequences listed, less than 60% were seen once. The CDR3 runs 13 residues. In terms of origin and age, donors were healthy Caucasian individuals from Russia aged about 6 to 100. Samples each had at least 5.5 micrograms of total RNA extracted. Sequencing used blood. This sequence joins TRBV12-3 or TRBV12-4 and TRBJ2-7; 10 bases align to TRBD2. The source is a man at least 80 years old in good health. The CDR3 region is CASSIAGGYEQYF. In DNA, the CDR3 is TGTGCCAGCAGTATAGCGGGAGGTTACGAGCAGTACTTC.